These 30 T cell receptor beta chains came from one sample sequenced in a study of resident and recirculating memory T cells in vitiligo (dated by TCRdb to between 2018 and 2020). Libraries were prepared through the immunoSEQ multiplex PCR assay. TCRdb obtained this table from immuneACCESS and retained in-frame rearrangements with V and J assigned. These tables miss some clones; where compared with another copy, unresolved V genes account for less than half of the shortfall, and the remainder is unexplained. This sample is represented by around 70,000 clones; about 89% of them were singletons. The top ten clones comprise around 4.7% of the sample. Sequences were obtained from blood. The receptor source for this set is a male donor with vitiligo.

V gene TRBV28 combines with J gene TRBJ1-1; 11 bases fit TRBD1. Germline V gene sequence: CDR1 MDHEN, CDR2 SYDVKM. The junction had 6 bases not matched to a gene; V was cut back by 3 bases and J by 3 bases. The CDR3 runs 16 residues. The CDR3: CASSFLDRGRDTEAFF. CDR3 DNA: TGTGCCAGCAGTTTTTTGGACAGGGGGCGGGACACTGAAGCTTTCTTT.

The chain is built from TRBV4-3 and TRBJ1-6, with TRBD1 as a possible D gene (5 bases). Germline lookup yields CDR1 LGHNA and CDR2 YSLEER. The CDR3 contains 16 residues. V dropped 5 bases and J dropped 0 bases, with 11 bases sitting between them. CDR3 in DNA: TGCGCCAGCAGCAATCTCAGGGACTCCTATAATTCACCCCTCCACTTT. Translating it yields CASSNLRDSYNSPLHF.

V usage is TRBV28 and J usage is TRBJ1-5, with 8 bases identical to TRBD1. Germline V lookup: CDR1 MDHEN, CDR2 SYDVKM. J was trimmed by 0 bases and V by 4 bases; bases with no gene match: 8. This CDR3 has 17 residues. The CDR3: CASSSSDREGSNQPQHF. Here the CDR3 DNA reads TGTGCCAGCAGTTCCTCGGACAGGGAGGGTAGCAATCAGCCCCAGCATTTT. Combining the CDR3 with reference TRBV28 and TRBJ1-5 gives the whole variable domain DVKVTQSSRYLVKRTGEKVFLECVQDMDHENMFWYRQDPGLGLRLIYFSYDVKMKEKGDIPEGYSVSREKKERFSLILESASTNQTSMYLCASSSSDREGSNQPQHFGDGTRLSIL.

The chain uses TRBV28 and TRBJ1-3; D ambiguous. Trimming pared 3 bases from V and 2 bases from J, leaving 20 bases between. The CDR3 has 18 residues. Looked up from germline, CDR1 is MDHEN and CDR2 is SYDVKM. The CDR3 region has the DNA TGTGCCAGCAGTTTTTTCCCCCGAGGAGGGAATCCTGGAAACACCATATATTTT. Residues: CASSFFPRGGNPGNTIYF.

The genes are TRBV19 and TRBJ2-1; 9 positions match TRBD2. This CDR3 is 14 amino acids long. CDR1 LNHDA and CDR2 SQIVND come from the germline V gene (reference sequence). V shed 8 bases and J 7 bases; nucleotides not matched to a gene: 9. This CDR3 reads CASAIDLAGNEQFF. CDR3 DNA: TGTGCCAGTGCTATTGACCTAGCGGGGAATGAGCAGTTCTTC.

The V call is TRBV27, the J call TRBJ1-3; the match to TRBD1 covers 8 bases. Germline CDR1 MNHEY, CDR2 SMNVEV (reference sequence). This CDR3 has 14 residues. Trimming cost V 0 bases and J 8 bases; bases outside gene matches: 3. CDR3 sequence: CASSLSQGGDTIYF. The CDR3 DNA reads as TGTGCCAGCAGTTTATCACAGGGGGGGGACACCATATATTTT.

The V and J genes are TRBV28 and TRBJ1-4; 8 nucleotides align to TRBD1. The CDR3 is made up of 15 amino acids. From germline, CDR1 is MDHEN and CDR2 SYDVKM. J gave up 14 bases and V 6 bases, and 17 bases lay outside the gene matches. The CDR3 DNA reads as TGTGCCAGCAGCACCGGACAGGGCGACTTAAGGGGGCTGTTTTTT. It specifies CASSTGQGDLRGLFF.

The chain is built from TRBV2 and TRBJ1-1; TRBD1 matches 11 bases. CDR3 length equals 12 residues. The J segment lost 11 bases and the V segment lost 8 bases, leaving 7 bases of the junction unmatched. Per the germline V gene, CDR1 is SNHLY and CDR2 is FYNNEI. The CDR3 spells CASSVRDRGAFF. The CDR3, as DNA: TGTGCCAGCTCCGTTAGGGACAGGGGGGCTTTCTTT. Full variable domain (rest looked up from reference TRBV2 and TRBJ1-1): EPEVTQTPSHQVTQMGQEVILRCVPISNHLYFYWYRQILGQKVEFLVSFYNNEISEKSEIFDDQFSVERPDGSNFTLKIRSTKLEDSAMYFCASSVRDRGAFFGQGTRLTVV.

The V call is TRBV27, the J call TRBJ1-1; D unresolved. The germline V gene encodes CDR1 MNHEY and CDR2 SMNVEV (reference sequence). V was clipped by 5 bases and J by 0 bases, with 19 bases between them. The CDR3 length is 17 residues. CDR3 sequence (DNA): TGTGCCAGCAGTCTAAGGGCGGGCCTAGCTGTGAACACTGAAGCTTTCTTT. Translating it yields CASSLRAGLAVNTEAFF.

The chain employs TRBV30 and TRBJ1-1; no definite D call. The germline V gene has CDR1 GTSNPN and CDR2 SVGIG (reference sequence). The germline V and J ends were trimmed by 8 bases and 7 bases, with 17 bases remaining between them. The CDR3 contains 12 residues. CDR3 bases: TGTGCCCTTGCTCATGGCGGGCATGAAGCTTTCTTT. It encodes CALAHGGHEAFF.

The genes are TRBV6-1 and TRBJ1-5; 8 bases match TRBD1. Per germline, CDR1 MNHNS and CDR2 SASEGT. J gave up 6 bases and V 3 bases, and 4 bases lay outside the gene matches. This CDR3 is built from 14 residues. CDR3 bases: TGTGCCAGCAGTGACACAGGGGGTAGTCAGCCCCAGCATTTT. It translates to CASSDTGGSQPQHF.

The gene calls are TRBV10-3 and TRBJ2-7; 9 bases are shared with TRBD1. There are 18 residues in the CDR3. J gave up 1 base and V 6 bases, and 16 bases lay outside the gene matches. Per the germline V gene, CDR1 is ENHRY and CDR2 is SYGVKD. The CDR3 DNA sequence: TGTGCCATCAGCTACTCACCCTCCACCGGGACAGGGTCCTACGAGCAGTACTTC. Translating gives CAISYSPSTGTGSYEQYF.

The chain joins TRBV2 to TRBJ1-1, with 7 bases matching TRBD1. CDR3 size: 14 residues. Germline V gives CDR1 SNHLY, CDR2 FYNNEI. V lost 8 bases, J lost 7 bases, and 13 bases stayed unmatched. For the CDR3, the DNA is TGTGCCAGCGACCGGGCGACAGGGCGTCGTGAAGCTTTCTTT. It specifies CASDRATGRREAFF. Supplemented by reference TRBV2 and TRBJ1-1, the full variable domain reads EPEVTQTPSHQVTQMGQEVILRCVPISNHLYFYWYRQILGQKVEFLVSFYNNEISEKSEIFDDQFSVERPDGSNFTLKIRSTKLEDSAMYFCASDRATGRREAFFGQGTRLTVV.

V gene TRBV6-1 combines with J gene TRBJ2-3; TRBD2 aligns across 13 bases. V gave up 4 bases and J gave up 4 bases; unmatched junction bases: 11. The CDR3 is 18 amino acids. Germline CDR1 and CDR2: MNHNS and SASEGT. The CDR3 reads CASSGGLAGRPLSDTQYF. CDR3 nucleotides: TGTGCCAGCAGTGGGGGACTAGCGGGGAGACCACTTTCAGATACGCAGTATTTT.

The chain uses TRBV7-9 and TRBJ2-1; 7 bases match TRBD1. CDR3 length: 15 residues. The trim removed 2 bases at V and 2 bases at J, leaving 3 bases unmatched. Germline V lookup: CDR1 SEHNR, CDR2 FQNEAQ (reference sequence). The CDR3 spells CASSLSGQPYNEQFF. In DNA form, the CDR3 reads TGTGCCAGCAGCTTATCGGGACAGCCCTACAATGAGCAGTTCTTC. Full variable domain (rest looked up from reference TRBV7-9 and TRBJ2-1): DTGVSQNPRHKITKRGQNVTFRCDPISEHNRLYWYRQTLGQGPEFLTYFQNEAQLEKSRLLSDRFSAERPKGSFSTLEIQRTEQGDSAMYLCASSLSGQPYNEQFFGPGTRLTVL.

This chain uses TRBV18 with TRBJ1-1; TRBD1 aligns across 8 bases. This CDR3 has 15 residues. J lost 1 base, V lost 2 bases, and 3 bases had no gene match. Per germline, CDR1 KGHSH and CDR2 LQKENI. CDR3 in DNA: TGTGCCAGCTCACCATTACAGGGGGGGAACACTGAAGCTTTCTTT. As protein: CASSPLQGGNTEAFF.

This chain connects TRBV19 to TRBJ1-2, with D possibly TRBD1 on 6 matching bases. The germline CDR1 and CDR2 sequences are LNHDA and SQIVND (reference sequence). This CDR3 comprises 15 residues. The V end lost 4 bases, the J end lost 2 bases, and 14 bases lay between the germline ends. Here the CDR3 reads CASSRGQNQNYGYTF. Written as DNA, the CDR3 is TGTGCCAGTAGTAGAGGACAGAATCAAAACTATGGCTACACCTTC. Looking up the rest from reference TRBV19 and TRBJ1-2 gives the full variable domain: DGGITQSPKYLFRKEGQNVTLSCEQNLNHDAMYWYRQDPGQGLRLIYYSQIVNDFQKGDIAEGYSVSREKKESFPLTVTSAQKNPTAFYLCASSRGQNQNYGYTFGSGTRLTVV.

The V and J genes are TRBV4-1 and TRBJ2-7; the D gene is possibly TRBD2 (6 bases). CDR3 length equals 15 residues. Germline V CDR1 and CDR2: MGHRA, YSYEKL. The V end lost 0 bases, the J end lost 3 bases, and 12 bases lay between the germline ends. The CDR3 sequence: CASSQDTGDLYEQYF. The CDR3 coding sequence is TGCGCCAGCAGCCAAGATACGGGGGATCTCTACGAGCAGTACTTC.

The chain has TRBV27 and TRBJ2-7; 12 bases are a match to TRBD2. Germline CDR1 MNHEY, CDR2 SMNVEV (reference sequence). The CDR3 length is 14 residues. Trimming took 5 bases from V and 4 from J; bases not matched to a gene: 3. The CDR3 here is CASSGLAGRYEQYF. DNA of the CDR3: TGTGCCAGCAGTGGACTAGCGGGGAGGTACGAGCAGTACTTC.

The genes are TRBV7-9 and TRBJ2-2; 10 nucleotides match TRBD1. Germline V gene sequence: CDR1 SEHNR, CDR2 FQNEAQ (reference sequence). The junction had 5 bases not matched to a gene; V was cut back by 5 bases and J by 2 bases. The CDR3 runs to 16 residues. CDR3 region: CASSQGQGFNTGELFF. CDR3 nucleotides: TGTGCCAGCAGCCAGGGACAGGGGTTTAACACCGGGGAGCTGTTTTTT. Full variable domain (rest looked up from reference TRBV7-9 and TRBJ2-2): DTGVSQNPRHKITKRGQNVTFRCDPISEHNRLYWYRQTLGQGPEFLTYFQNEAQLEKSRLLSDRFSAERPKGSFSTLEIQRTEQGDSAMYLCASSQGQGFNTGELFFGEGSRLTVL.

Concerning this clone itself: Different DNA sequences within this sample yield the same CDR3. CDR3 coding DNA: TGCAGTGCTAGCCGGGGCTACGAGCAGTACTTC. It yields the protein CSASRGYEQYF. This chain links TRBV20-1 with TRBJ2-7; weak D call: TRBD2 (5 bases). The CDR3 length is 11 residues. V was shortened by 3 bases and J by 3 bases, with 6 bases between the two germline ends. Germline V lookup: CDR1 DFQATT, CDR2 SNEGSKA (reference sequence).

The chain couples TRBV21-1 to TRBJ1-3; the table's TRBD1 call for D was not verified on the DNA. TRBV21-1 is described as a pseudogene. The length of the CDR3 is 16 residues. CDR3 DNA sequence: TGTGCCAGCAGCAGACGACAGGCTTGCTCTGGAAACACCATATATTTT. Amino acids: CASSRRQACSGNTIYF.

This clone was counted a few times. Other DNA sequences in this sample translate to the same CDR3. This rearrangement joins TRBV6-5 to TRBJ2-7; the match to TRBD1 covers 8 bases. CDR1 is MNHEY and CDR2 is SVGAGI in the germline V gene. The trim removed 2 bases at V and 2 bases at J, leaving 2 bases unmatched. CDR3 length equals 14 residues. The CDR3: CASSYGTGPYEQYF. The CDR3 DNA reads as TGTGCCAGCAGTTACGGGACAGGCCCCTACGAGCAGTACTTC.

The V gene is TRBV6-4, the J gene TRBJ2-2, with 8 bases lining up with TRBD1. This CDR3 has 15 amino acids. Germline values: CDR1 MRHNA, CDR2 SNTAGT. Unmatched junction bases numbered 4, after V lost 6 bases and J lost 1 base. Here the CDR3 DNA reads TGTGCCAGCAGCGAGGGGACAGGGAACACCGGGGAGCTGTTTTTT. This gives the protein CASSEGTGNTGELFF.

V and J are TRBV15 and TRBJ1-4; TRBD1 agrees at 9 bases. The germline CDR1 and CDR2 sequences are LNHNV and YYDKDF (reference sequence). Losses at the gene ends were 3 bases for V and 8 bases for J; bases not matched to a gene: 7. The CDR3 has 15 residues. CDR3 amino acids: CATSSRGTGPEKLFF. CDR3 DNA: TGTGCCACCAGCAGCCGTGGGACAGGGCCCGAAAAACTGTTTTTT.

The CDR3 nucleotides read TGCGCCAGCAGCTTGTCCCCACAGTACGCTGGGGCCAACGTCCTGACTTTC. Protein sequence: CASSLSPQYAGANVLTF. J is TRBJ2-6 and V is TRBV5-1; no firm D call. Between the trimmed V and J ends, which lost 1 base and 2 bases, there was a span of 13 bases. The CDR3 loop spans 17 amino acids. Per germline, CDR1 SGHRS and CDR2 YFSETQ.

The V call is TRBV30, the J call TRBJ2-6; D is perhaps TRBD1 (5 bases). Germline-derived CDR1 and CDR2 are GTSNPN and SVGIG (reference sequence). This CDR3 region has 16 residues. The V end was cut by 4 bases, the J end by 0 bases, with 13 bases between. CDR3 DNA: TGTGCCTGGATTGGGCAGGGATTCTCTGGGGCCAACGTCCTGACTTTC. The encoded protein is CAWIGQGFSGANVLTF.

The V gene is TRBV5-4, the J gene TRBJ2-5, with 7 bases matching TRBD1. The CDR3 contains 14 residues. The germline V gene encodes CDR1 SGHNT and CDR2 YYREEE (reference sequence). Trimming took 0 bases from V and 2 from J; bases not matched to a gene: 1. CDR3 loop: CASSLGDRQETQYF. The CDR3 DNA follows: TGTGCCAGCAGCTTGGGGGACAGACAAGAGACCCAGTACTTC.

This clone was detected only once. The gene calls are TRBV7-9 and TRBJ2-1, with 16 bases identical to TRBD2. J was trimmed by 2 bases and V by 4 bases; bases with no gene match: 8. The CDR3 is made up of 19 amino acids. Germline values: CDR1 SEHNR, CDR2 FQNEAQ (reference sequence). CDR3 in amino acids: CASSSGLAGGRFAYNEQFF. DNA for the CDR3: TGTGCCAGCAGCTCGGGACTAGCGGGGGGGCGGTTCGCCTACAATGAGCAGTTCTTC.

The chain carries TRBV2 and TRBJ2-7; D remains unclear. This CDR3 has 13 residues. Germline V gene sequence: CDR1 SNHLY, CDR2 FYNNEI. V lost 1 base and J 3 bases, leaving 7 bases between the germline ends. The CDR3 loop is CASSEVFNYEQYF. The CDR3 DNA sequence: TGTGCCAGCAGTGAAGTGTTCAACTACGAGCAGTACTTC.